This T cell receptor (beta chain) was found in a study of T cells in Graves' hyperthyroidism and ophthalmopathy. The table lists this clonotype with many counts. The authors took PBMCs from over 8.5 ml fresh peripheral blood. RNA transcripts gave rise to amplified TCR beta CDR3 regions. TCR CDR3 underwent first-round RT-PCR with the HTBI primer set. TCRdb ran MiXCR on the multiplex PCR reads and lists one entry per CDR3 protein. Here the sample spans about 380,000 distinct CDR3 sequences, about 18% being singletons. The CDR3 length is 15 residues. V lost 1 base and J lost 4; bases outside the gene matches: 4. Germline CDR1 and CDR2: SGHVS and FNYEAQ.

Sequencing input: blood. The chain carries TRBV7-6 and TRBJ2-1; 7 bases are a match to TRBD2. The TCR sequence derives from a man aged 18 to 30 with Graves' ophthalmopathy. The DNA of the CDR3 is TGTGCCAGCAGCTTAGGGATTAGCGGGTACAATGAGCAGTTCTTC. It encodes CASSLGISGYNEQFF.